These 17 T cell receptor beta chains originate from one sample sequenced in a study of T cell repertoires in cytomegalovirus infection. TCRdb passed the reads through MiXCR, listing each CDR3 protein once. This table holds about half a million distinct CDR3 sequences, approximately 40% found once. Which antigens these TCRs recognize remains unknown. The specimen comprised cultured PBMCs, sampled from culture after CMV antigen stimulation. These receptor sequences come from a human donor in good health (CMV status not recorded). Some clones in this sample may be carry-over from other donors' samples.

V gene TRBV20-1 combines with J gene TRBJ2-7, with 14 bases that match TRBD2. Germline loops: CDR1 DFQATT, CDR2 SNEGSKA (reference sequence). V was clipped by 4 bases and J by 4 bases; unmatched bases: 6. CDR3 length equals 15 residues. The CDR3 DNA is TGCAGTGCTAAAATGACTAGCGGGGGGGTGTACGAGCAGTACTTC. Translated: CSAKMTSGGVYEQYF.

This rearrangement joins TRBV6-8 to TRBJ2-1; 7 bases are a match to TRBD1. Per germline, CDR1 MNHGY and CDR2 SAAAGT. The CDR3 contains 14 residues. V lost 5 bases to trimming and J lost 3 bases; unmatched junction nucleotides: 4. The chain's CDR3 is CASSVGGNYNEQFF. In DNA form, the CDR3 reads TGTGCCAGCAGTGTAGGGGGCAACTACAATGAGCAGTTCTTC.

The CDR3 protein is CASSLIGTGADATTETQYF. The CDR3 coding sequence is TGTGCCAGCAGTTTAATTGGGACAGGGGCTGATGCCACTACGGAGACCCAGTACTTC. The rearrangement uses TRBV28 and TRBJ2-5; 10 positions match TRBD1. Per germline, CDR1 MDHEN and CDR2 SYDVKM. V was pared by 2 bases and J by 5 bases, with 17 bases of the junction left unmatched. The CDR3 extends over 19 amino acids.

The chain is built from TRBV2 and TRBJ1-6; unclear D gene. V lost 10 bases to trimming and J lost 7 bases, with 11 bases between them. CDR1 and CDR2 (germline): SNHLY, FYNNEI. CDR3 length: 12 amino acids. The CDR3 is CAMQAGNSPLHF. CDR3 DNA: TGTGCCATGCAAGCGGGGAATTCACCCCTCCACTTT.

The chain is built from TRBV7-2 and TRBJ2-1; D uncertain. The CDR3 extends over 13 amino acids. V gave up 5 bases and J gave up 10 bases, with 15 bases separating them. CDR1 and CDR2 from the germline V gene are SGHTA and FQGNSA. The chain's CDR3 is CASSPKLGLEQFF. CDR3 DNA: TGTGCCAGCAGCCCGAAGTTGGGGTTAGAGCAGTTCTTC.

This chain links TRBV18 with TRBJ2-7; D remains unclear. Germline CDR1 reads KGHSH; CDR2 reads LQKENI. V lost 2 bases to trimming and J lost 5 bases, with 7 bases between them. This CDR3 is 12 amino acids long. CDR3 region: CASSPDLHEQYF. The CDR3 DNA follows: TGTGCCAGCTCACCAGACCTCCACGAGCAGTACTTC.

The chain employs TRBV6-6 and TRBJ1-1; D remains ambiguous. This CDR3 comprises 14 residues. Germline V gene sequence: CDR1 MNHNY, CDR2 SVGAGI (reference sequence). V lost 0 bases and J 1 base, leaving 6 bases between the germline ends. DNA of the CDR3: TGTGCCAGCAGTTACTCGGTTGGGAACACTGAAGCTTTCTTT. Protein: CASSYSVGNTEAFF.

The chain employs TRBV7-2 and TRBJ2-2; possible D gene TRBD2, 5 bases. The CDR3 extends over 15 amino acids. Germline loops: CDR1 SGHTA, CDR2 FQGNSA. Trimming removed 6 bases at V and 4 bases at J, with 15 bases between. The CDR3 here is CASRWWSGPTGELFF. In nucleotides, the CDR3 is TGTGCCAGCAGGTGGTGGAGCGGACCCACCGGGGAGCTGTTTTTT.

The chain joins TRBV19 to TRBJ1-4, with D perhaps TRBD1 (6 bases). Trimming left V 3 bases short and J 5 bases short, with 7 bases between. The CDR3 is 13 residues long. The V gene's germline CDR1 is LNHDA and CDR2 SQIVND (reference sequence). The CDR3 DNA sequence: TGTGCCAGTAGTATCCAGGGGAATGAAAAACTGTTTTTT. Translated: CASSIQGNEKLFF. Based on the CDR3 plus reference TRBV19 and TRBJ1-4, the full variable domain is DGGITQSPKYLFRKEGQNVTLSCEQNLNHDAMYWYRQDPGQGLRLIYYSQIVNDFQKGDIAEGYSVSREKKESFPLTVTSAQKNPTAFYLCASSIQGNEKLFFGSGTQLSVL.

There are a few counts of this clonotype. Here the CDR3 reads CASSYFIGTEAFF. CDR3 bases: TGTGCCAGCAGTTACTTTATTGGGACTGAAGCTTTCTTT. V usage is TRBV6-5 and J usage is TRBJ1-1; D not certain. Deletions cut 1 base from V and 5 bases from J, with 8 bases between. Germline CDR1 and CDR2: MNHEY and SVGAGI. This CDR3 has 13 amino acids.

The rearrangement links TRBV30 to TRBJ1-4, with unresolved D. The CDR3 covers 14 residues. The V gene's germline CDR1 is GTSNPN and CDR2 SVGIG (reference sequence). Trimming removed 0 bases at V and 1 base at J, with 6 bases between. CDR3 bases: TGTGCCTGGAGTGTACGAAAAACTAATGAAAAACTGTTTTTT. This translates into CAWSVRKTNEKLFF. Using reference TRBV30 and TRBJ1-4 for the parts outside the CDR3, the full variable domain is SQTIHQWPATLVQPVGSPLSLECTVEGTSNPNLYWYRQAAGRGLQLLFYSVGIGQISSEVPQNLSASRPQDRQFILSSKKLLLSDSGFYLCAWSVRKTNEKLFFGSGTQLSVL.

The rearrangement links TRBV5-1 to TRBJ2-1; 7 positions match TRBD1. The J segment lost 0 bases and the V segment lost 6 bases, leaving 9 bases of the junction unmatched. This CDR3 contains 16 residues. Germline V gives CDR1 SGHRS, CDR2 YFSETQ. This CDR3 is CASTRQGRSSYNEQFF. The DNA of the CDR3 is TGCGCCAGCACCCGACAGGGACGTAGCTCCTACAATGAGCAGTTCTTC.

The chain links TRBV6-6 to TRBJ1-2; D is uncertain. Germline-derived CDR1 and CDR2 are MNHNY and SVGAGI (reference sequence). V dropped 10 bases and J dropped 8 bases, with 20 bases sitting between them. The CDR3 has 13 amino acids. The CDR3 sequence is CATLSIGIGGYTF. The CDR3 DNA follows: TGTGCCACCCTGAGCATTGGGATTGGAGGCTACACCTTC.

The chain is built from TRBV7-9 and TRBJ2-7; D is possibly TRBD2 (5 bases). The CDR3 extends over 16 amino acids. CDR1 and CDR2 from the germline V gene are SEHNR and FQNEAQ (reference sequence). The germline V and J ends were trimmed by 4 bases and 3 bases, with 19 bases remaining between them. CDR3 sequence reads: CASSSGTTPESYEQYF. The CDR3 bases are TGTGCCAGCAGCTCGGGAACTACACCTGAAAGCTACGAGCAGTACTTC.

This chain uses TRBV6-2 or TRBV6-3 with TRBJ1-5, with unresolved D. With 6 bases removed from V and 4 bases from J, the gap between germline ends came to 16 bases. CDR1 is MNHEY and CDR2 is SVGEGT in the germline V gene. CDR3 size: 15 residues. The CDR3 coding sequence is TGTGCCAGCAGCAAGATGGTAGGTGGGAATCAGCCCCAGCATTTT. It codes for CASSKMVGGNQPQHF.

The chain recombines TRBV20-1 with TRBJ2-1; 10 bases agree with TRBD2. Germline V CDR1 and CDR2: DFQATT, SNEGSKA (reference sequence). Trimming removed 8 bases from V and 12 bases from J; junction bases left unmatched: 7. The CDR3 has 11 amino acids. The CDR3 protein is CSTLAGDAQFF. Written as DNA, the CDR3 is TGCAGTACCCTAGCGGGGGATGCGCAGTTCTTC.

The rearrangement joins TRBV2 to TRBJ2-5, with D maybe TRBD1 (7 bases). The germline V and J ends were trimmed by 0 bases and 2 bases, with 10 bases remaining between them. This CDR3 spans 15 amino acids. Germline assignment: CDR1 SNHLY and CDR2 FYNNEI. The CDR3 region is CASSEATGRQETQYF. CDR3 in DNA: TGTGCCAGCAGTGAAGCGACAGGGAGGCAAGAGACCCAGTACTTC.